The clone carrying this T cell receptor beta chain was seen many times. Its specificity is not known. The record originates from a study of tumor-infiltrating lymphocytes in primary liver carcinoma. Turning to the study itself: Spanning 4.2 to 10 cm, the tumors were T1-T3 N0M0. General study points: Between tumor regions, pairs overlapped more than tumor-adjacent and tumor-blood pairs did. A significantly higher top-250-clone fraction was recorded for tumors than for blood (p = 0.039).

Total RNA amounting to around 530 ng was the source from which TCR beta cDNA was made with a constant-region primer. Nested multiplex PCR, run for three rounds with slightly modified ARM-PCR, yielded TCR beta libraries. For around 9 cycles apiece, the opening two PCR rounds ran with TRBV1-TRBV30 forward primers and a C-beta reverse primer. One entry per CDR3 protein, called by TCRdb with MiXCR from the multiplex PCR reads. The sample records roughly 80,000 distinct CDR3 sequences, 69% being singletons. V was trimmed by 0 bases and J by 5 bases, leaving 12 bases between them. This CDR3 comprises 14 residues. Germline lookup yields CDR1 SGHRS and CDR2 YFSETQ. Without any cell sorting, about 20-32 mg of bulk tissue yielded co-extracted RNA and DNA. Chronic HBV infection was present in the patients, who were treatment-naive.

This clonotype was obtained from a man in his forties or fifties with primary liver carcinoma and hepatitis B virus infection. The chain has TRBV5-1 and TRBJ2-7; D perhaps matches TRBD1 (7 bases). What was sequenced was tumor-adjacent normal liver tissue. As DNA, the CDR3 is TGCGCCAGCAGCTTGGTGCAGGGGGGTCACGAGCAGTACTTC. Translation: CASSLVQGGHEQYF.